These T cell receptor beta chains were read from a single sample in a study of T cell repertoires in ileal Crohn's disease. Assay: immunoSEQ multiplex PCR; the TCRdb copy retains only in-frame clones and omits some. The table records around 17,000 clones, 70% to 90% of them present only once. Source material: ileal tissue. These receptors originate from an adult with Crohn's disease. CDR3s include the opening cysteine and the closing phenylalanine or tryptophan. D genes are given only for firm matches. The size of a clone is reported for some rows only, either as once, few or many, or as a class for expanded clones.

d_gene | abundance | j_gene | v_gene | CDR3aa | CDR3nt
TRBD1 | few | TRBJ1-2 | TRBV2 | CASSALGIRQGNYGYTF | TGTGCCAGCAGTGCTTTAGGAATAAGACAGGGCAACTATGGCTACACCTTC
. | . | TRBJ2-2 | TRBV6-4 | CASSDGTDTGELFF | TGTGCCAGCAGTGACGGTACGGACACCGGGGAGCTGTTTTTT
TRBD1 | . | TRBJ2-7 | TRBV18 | CASSPPAQGAYEQYF | TGTGCCAGCTCACCACCGGCACAGGGGGCCTACGAGCAGTACTTC
TRBD1 | . | TRBJ2-6 | TRBV25-1 | CASSDLDRGPGANVLTF | TGTGCCAGCAGTGACTTGGACAGGGGACCTGGGGCCAACGTCCTGACTTTC
. | . | TRBJ2-7 | TRBV5-1 | CASSPRANSYEQYF | TGCGCCAGCAGCCCCCGCGCGAACAGCTACGAGCAGTACTTC
. | once | TRBJ2-2 | TRBV28 | CASSSRLHTGELFF | TGTGCCAGCAGTTCGAGACTACACACCGGGGAGCTGTTTTTT
TRBD2 | . | TRBJ2-3 | TRBV6-5 | CASMGLAGSKDTQYF | TGTGCCAGCATGGGACTAGCGGGGTCTAAGGATACGCAGTATTTT
. | . | TRBJ1-2 | TRBV5-1 | CASSPDSATGYTF | TGCGCCAGCAGTCCGGACAGCGCCACGGGCTACACCTTC
. | . | TRBJ1-5 | TRBV7-8 | CASSLAQEMKPQHF | TGTGCCAGCAGCTTAGCACAGGAGATGAAGCCCCAGCATTTT
. | . | TRBJ1-2 | TRBV20-1 | CSAQGAGGYTF | TGCAGTGCCCAAGGAGCCGGGGGCTACACCTTC
TRBD1 | . | TRBJ2-4 | TRBV15 | CATSRDGGTGGDIQYF | TGTGCCACCAGCAGAGATGGTGGGACAGGGGGGGACATTCAGTACTTC
TRBD2 | once | TRBJ2-7 | TRBV6-1 | CASSESGRHHEQYF | TGTGCCAGCAGCGAAAGCGGGAGGCACCACGAGCAGTACTTC
. | . | TRBJ2-1 | TRBV18 | CASSPLIGSDNEQFF | TGTGCCAGCTCACCCCTTATAGGGAGTGACAATGAGCAGTTCTTC
TRBD1 | . | TRBJ1-5 | TRBV19 | CASSRTGTGVNQPQHF | TGTGCCAGTAGTAGAACCGGGACAGGGGTCAATCAGCCCCAGCATTTT
. | . | TRBJ1-5 | TRBV4-1 | CASSGYRDSNQPQHF | TGCGCCAGCAGCGGATACCGGGACTCCAATCAGCCCCAGCATTTT
TRBD2 | once | TRBJ2-1 | TRBV5-1 | CASGATSVSYNEQFF | TGCGCCAGCGGAGCGACTAGCGTTTCCTACAATGAGCAGTTCTTC
. | . | TRBJ1-1 | TRBV18 | CASSPQGSLNTEAFF | TGTGCCAGCTCACCACAGGGGTCCCTGAACACTGAAGCTTTCTTT
. | . | TRBJ1-2 | TRBV7-8 | CASSLATGRADYGYTF | TGTGCCAGCAGCTTGGCTACAGGGAGGGCGGACTATGGCTACACCTTC
TRBD2 | . | TRBJ2-1 | TRBV4-1 | CASSILGIQREAWGVYNEQFF | TGCGCCAGCAGCATCCTAGGGATACAGCGGGAGGCCTGGGGGGTTTACAATGAGCAGTTCTTC
TRBD1 | . | TRBJ2-2 | TRBV25-1 | CASRGDRARTGELFF | TGTGCCAGCAGGGGGGACAGGGCTAGGACCGGGGAGCTGTTTTTT
TRBD2 | . | TRBJ2-1 | TRBV28 | CASLTSGRISYNEQFF | TGTGCCAGCCTTACTAGCGGGAGGATTTCCTACAATGAGCAGTTCTTC
. | . | TRBJ1-3 | TRBV18 | CASSPPTPSGNTIYF | TGTGCCAGCTCACCACCCACACCCTCTGGAAACACCATATATTTT
TRBD1 | . | TRBJ1-2 | TRBV5-1 | CASSLYDRAVGHGYTF | TGCGCCAGCAGCTTGTATGACAGGGCTGTGGGCCATGGCTACACCTTC
TRBD2 | . | TRBJ2-1 | TRBV19 | CASSFRGGREQFF | TGTGCCAGTAGTTTCCGGGGCGGGAGGGAGCAGTTCTTC
TRBD1 | . | TRBJ1-3 | TRBV5-5 | CASSYDRDGNTIYF | TGTGCCAGCAGCTATGACAGGGATGGAAACACCATATATTTT
TRBD2 | once | TRBJ2-7 | TRBV7-2 | CASSFSRSGRHEQYF | TGTGCCAGCAGCTTTAGTCGGAGCGGGAGACACGAGCAGTACTTC
TRBD1 | . | TRBJ2-2 | TRBV23-1 | CASSKGSYRGQVSTGELFF | TGCGCCAGCAGTAAAGGGTCCTACAGGGGGCAGGTAAGCACCGGGGAGCTGTTTTTT
TRBD1 | . | TRBJ2-4 | TRBV2 | CASSDRGSAAKNIQYF | TGTGCCAGCAGTGACAGGGGGAGCGCAGCCAAAAACATTCAGTACTTC
TRBD1 | . | TRBJ2-2 | TRBV7-3 | CASSSQGPSELFF | TGTGCCAGCAGCTCACAGGGGCCGTCGGAGCTGTTTTTT
TRBD2 | . | TRBJ2-3 | TRBV5-1 | CASSSQGLAPLGDTQYF | TGCGCCAGCAGCTCACAGGGACTAGCACCCCTTGGAGATACGCAGTATTTT
. | . | TRBJ1-3 | TRBV19 | CASSIGDRGAGGNTIYF | TGTGCCAGTAGTATTGGAGATAGGGGCGCGGGAGGAAACACCATATATTTT
TRBD2 | . | TRBJ2-5 | TRBV28 | CASTLAGMLETQYF | TGTGCCAGCACCCTAGCGGGAATGTTGGAGACCCAGTACTTC
TRBD1 | . | TRBJ2-7 | TRBV11-2 | CASSLETTGGLKQYF | TGTGCCAGCAGCTTAGAGACTACAGGGGGGTTGAAGCAGTACTTC
TRBD1 | . | TRBJ2-5 | TRBV27 | CASQGQGTYGETQYF | TGTGCCAGCCAAGGACAGGGGACCTACGGGGAGACCCAGTACTTC
TRBD2 | . | TRBJ2-7 | TRBV27 | CASSPTVSRYREAYEQYF | TGTGCCAGCAGTCCCACCGTCTCTCGTTATCGGGAGGCCTACGAGCAGTACTTC
TRBD2 | . | TRBJ2-1 | TRBV5-4 | CASTSMGREVNEQFF | TGTGCCAGCACCTCAATGGGGCGGGAGGTTAATGAGCAGTTCTTC
. | . | TRBJ2-3 | TRBV2 | CASSPARRVAITDTQYF | TGTGCCAGCAGCCCCGCTAGGAGAGTTGCCATCACAGATACGCAGTATTTT
. | once | TRBJ1-2 | TRBV6-5 | CASSYNQFYGYTF | TGTGCCAGCAGTTACAACCAGTTCTATGGCTACACCTTC
. | . | TRBJ2-1 | TRBV5-1 | CASGSLGGKNEQFF | TGCGCCAGCGGGTCCTTGGGGGGTAAAAATGAGCAGTTCTTC
. | . | TRBJ2-3 | TRBV6-6 | CASNLLGGEDTQYF | TGTGCCAGCAATTTACTAGGGGGAGAAGATACGCAGTATTTT